One and the same sample provided the 30 T cell receptor beta chains below, sequenced in a study of T cells in Graves' hyperthyroidism and ophthalmopathy. Researchers amplified the TCR beta CDR3 regions from RNA transcripts. The HTBI primer set was used in a first-round RT-PCR of the TCR CDR3. TCRdb re-derived calls from the multiplex PCR reads in MiXCR, one entry per CDR3 protein. The sample has roughly 500,000 distinct CDR3 sequences, under 25% seen once. The specimen sequenced was blood. These receptors all stem from a woman aged 70-85 years with Graves' ophthalmopathy.

The rearrangement joins TRBV3-1 to TRBJ2-7; the D call may be TRBD1 or TRBD2 (6 bases each). The germline gives CDR1 LGHDT, CDR2 YNNKEL (reference sequence). There are 16 residues in the CDR3. V was shortened by 4 bases and J by 2 bases, with 18 bases between the two germline ends. The CDR3 sequence: CASSRRAGVPAYEQYF. CDR3 bases: TGTGCCAGCAGCCGGAGGGCAGGGGTCCCCGCCTACGAGCAGTACTTC.

This clonotype was observed a handful of times. The rearrangement links TRBV29-1 to TRBJ2-7; TRBD1 aligns across 9 bases. The CDR3 extends over 14 amino acids. Per germline, CDR1 SQVTM and CDR2 ANQGSEA. Trimming took 3 bases from V and 5 from J; bases not matched to a gene: 8. The CDR3 nucleotides read TGCAGCGTTGACAAAGGACAGGGGAGGCACGAGCAGTACTTC. Translating it yields CSVDKGQGRHEQYF.

The chain employs TRBV30 and TRBJ1-1, with TRBD1 as a possible D gene (6 bases). CDR1 is GTSNPN, CDR2 SVGIG, per germline (reference sequence). The CDR3 totals 15 residues. Trimming pared 2 bases from V and 1 base from J, leaving 14 bases between. In DNA, the CDR3 is TGTGCCTGGAGTCCTCAACCGGGACAGAACACTGAAGCTTTCTTT. This codes for CAWSPQPGQNTEAFF.

This clonotype was detected only a few times. V usage is TRBV19 and J usage is TRBJ2-7, with 7 bases lining up with TRBD1. With 7 bases clipped from V and 1 base from J, the junction kept 7 bases outside the gene matches. This CDR3 is 14 amino acids long. Germline V CDR1 and CDR2: LNHDA, SQIVND (reference sequence). CDR3 loop: CASNDGTASYEQYF. The CDR3 nucleotides are TGTGCCAGTAATGATGGGACAGCATCCTACGAGCAGTACTTC.

This clonotype has only a few counts. The rearrangement joins TRBV27 to TRBJ2-7, with D perhaps TRBD2 (6 bases). The ends were cut back, 2 bases at V and 5 bases at J, with 13 bases in the middle. Germline V gene sequence: CDR1 MNHEY, CDR2 SMNVEV (reference sequence). There are 14 residues in the CDR3. CDR3 residues: CASSLGGRLNEQYF. CDR3 nucleotides: TGTGCCAGCAGTTTAGGGGGGAGGTTAAACGAGCAGTACTTC.

This clonotype came up once. The V gene is TRBV6-5, the J gene TRBJ1-1; no clear D. Germline CDR1 and CDR2: MNHEY and SVGAGI. The CDR3 runs 16 residues. The V and J ends lost 1 base and 3 bases respectively, with 15 bases between them. This CDR3 is CASSYYDLGSDTEAFF. In DNA, the CDR3 is TGTGCCAGCAGTTACTATGATTTGGGGTCGGACACTGAAGCTTTCTTT.

The V gene is TRBV3-1, the J gene TRBJ1-1; no definite D call. V dropped 2 bases and J dropped 5 bases, with 12 bases sitting between them. Germline V gene data show CDR1 as LGHDT and CDR2 as YNNKEL (reference sequence). The CDR3 is 14 amino acids. The CDR3 DNA sequence: TGTGCCAGCAGCCAATCGTCGGAATTTACTGAAGCTTTCTTT. Protein: CASSQSSEFTEAFF.

The chain is built from TRBV12-3 or TRBV12-4 and TRBJ2-2, with D maybe TRBD2 (6 bases). Trimming removed 1 base from V and 6 bases from J, with 15 bases in between. CDR3 length: 16 amino acids. CDR3 in amino acids: CASSLGLGGGPGELFF. CDR3 DNA sequence: TGTGCCAGCAGTTTAGGTTTGGGAGGAGGGCCCGGGGAGCTGTTTTTT.

V gene TRBV5-1 combines with J gene TRBJ2-5, with 8 bases matching TRBD2. The germline V gene encodes CDR1 SGHRS and CDR2 YFSETQ. V lost 4 bases and J lost 0; bases outside the gene matches: 8. The CDR3 contains 16 residues. The CDR3 protein is CASSPRLAINQETQYF. The CDR3, as DNA: TGCGCCAGCAGCCCTCGACTAGCGATCAACCAAGAGACCCAGTACTTC.

The chain carries TRBV2 and TRBJ2-3; no clear D. The CDR3 is 14 residues long. Germline loops: CDR1 SNHLY, CDR2 FYNNEI. V was pared by 7 bases and J by 2 bases, with 13 bases between. The CDR3 is CASKLLVSTDTQYF. The CDR3 DNA reads as TGTGCCAGCAAGCTCCTAGTTTCCACAGATACGCAGTATTTT.

The chain joins TRBV15 to TRBJ1-5, with D uncertain. Trimming removed 0 bases at V and 9 bases at J, with 9 bases between. This CDR3 spans 13 amino acids. The germline gives CDR1 LNHNV, CDR2 YYDKDF (reference sequence). CDR3 sequence reads: CATSRETEGPQHF. The DNA for the CDR3 is TGTGCCACCAGCAGAGAAACCGAGGGGCCCCAGCATTTT.

The rearrangement links TRBV6-9 to TRBJ2-2, with 9 bases lining up with TRBD1. The CDR3 extends over 16 amino acids. CDR1 MNHGY and CDR2 SVAAGI come from the germline V gene. V lost 3 bases, J lost 2 bases, and 4 bases stayed unmatched. CDR3 in amino acids: CASSYAQGANTGELFF. The DNA of the CDR3 is TGTGCCAGCAGTTACGCACAGGGGGCTAACACCGGGGAGCTGTTTTTT.

This clonotype was counted many times. This rearrangement joins TRBV28 to TRBJ1-1, with D possibly being TRBD1 (6 bases). Trimming left V 4 bases short and J 5 bases short, with 14 bases between. The CDR3 has 14 amino acids. The germline gives CDR1 MDHEN, CDR2 SYDVKM. CDR3 bases: TGTGCCAGCAGTTCCCCAGGGGAGTGGACTGAAGCTTTCTTT. It codes for CASSSPGEWTEAFF.

Only a few counts were recorded for this clonotype. The V call is TRBV5-8, the J call TRBJ2-5; TRBD2 matches at 7 bases. The J segment lost 3 bases and the V segment lost 6 bases, leaving 8 bases of the junction unmatched. CDR1 and CDR2 (germline): SGHTS, YDEGEE. This CDR3 has 14 residues. CDR3 sequence reads: CASTRWGREETQYF. CDR3 coding DNA: TGTGCCAGCACCCGTTGGGGGAGGGAAGAGACCCAGTACTTC.

This clonotype has more than one count but fewer than ten. This chain connects TRBV5-1 to TRBJ2-3; D remains ambiguous. Trimming left V 1 base short and J 4 bases short, with 4 bases between. Germline CDR1 and CDR2: SGHRS and YFSETQ. CDR3 length equals 12 residues. CDR3 sequence (DNA): TGCGCCAGCAGCTTGAACTCAGATACGCAGTATTTT. Translation gives CASSLNSDTQYF.

The chain links TRBV5-4 to TRBJ2-7, with D uncertain. V was clipped by 0 bases and J by 5 bases, with 18 bases between them. The V gene's germline CDR1 is SGHNT and CDR2 YYREEE (reference sequence). The CDR3 contains 16 residues. This CDR3 is CASSLGVGRIFDEQYF. The DNA for the CDR3 is TGTGCCAGCAGCTTGGGGGTCGGACGGATTTTCGACGAGCAGTACTTC.

This clonotype was seen many times. The rearrangement uses TRBV7-9 and TRBJ2-7; D tentatively fits TRBD1 or TRBD2 (5 bases each). The V end lost 3 bases, the J end lost 5 bases, and 11 bases lay between the germline ends. CDR1 is SEHNR and CDR2 is FQNEAQ in the germline V gene (reference sequence). CDR3 length: 13 amino acids. The DNA for the CDR3 is TGTGCCAGCAGCTTCTGGGGGACCGACGAGCAGTACTTC. Amino acid sequence: CASSFWGTDEQYF.

This rearrangement joins TRBV11-2 to TRBJ2-3; TRBD1 agrees at 8 bases. The CDR3 runs 16 residues. CDR1 SGHAT and CDR2 FQNNGV come from the germline V gene. V trimming: 5 bases; J trimming: 4 bases; junction bases outside the gene matches: 11. The CDR3 reads CASSARQGKIADTQYF. Here the CDR3 DNA reads TGTGCCAGCAGCGCAAGACAGGGGAAGATTGCAGATACGCAGTATTTT.

The rearrangement joins TRBV19 to TRBJ2-1; 7 bases are a match to TRBD2. Germline assignment: CDR1 LNHDA and CDR2 SQIVND (reference sequence). J gave up 7 bases and V 5 bases, and 11 bases lay outside the gene matches. This CDR3 comprises 15 residues. The CDR3 is CASSPLREVLNEQFF. As DNA, the CDR3 is TGTGCCAGTAGTCCTCTACGGGAGGTTTTGAATGAGCAGTTCTTC. The entire variable domain, with the rest obtained from reference TRBV19 and TRBJ2-1, is as follows: DGGITQSPKYLFRKEGQNVTLSCEQNLNHDAMYWYRQDPGQGLRLIYYSQIVNDFQKGDIAEGYSVSREKKESFPLTVTSAQKNPTAFYLCASSPLREVLNEQFFGPGTRLTVL.

This clonotype was picked up a small number of times. This chain uses TRBV20-1 with TRBJ1-2, with 7 bases aligning to TRBD1. The V gene's germline CDR1 is DFQATT and CDR2 SNEGSKA (reference sequence). The CDR3 runs to 14 residues. The junction had 9 bases not matched to a gene; V was cut back by 0 bases and J by 8 bases. The DNA for the CDR3 is TGCAGTGCTAGAGATATGACAGGGAGCAGAGGCTACACCTTC. This translates into CSARDMTGSRGYTF.

This clonotype was observed a single time. One end of the junction is discordant with germline, which a read error may explain. CDR3 sequence: CASSPGIGGNYSYTF. In DNA form, the CDR3 reads TGTGCCAGCAGCCCAGGAATAGGGGGTAACTATAGCTACACCTTC. The rearrangement links TRBV7-2 to TRBJ1-2; D might be TRBD1 (6 bases). Germline V lookup: CDR1 SGHTA, CDR2 FQGNSA. CDR3 size: 15 residues.

J is TRBJ2-1 and V is TRBV12-5; D not resolved. V shed 4 bases and J shed 7 bases, with 8 bases lying between them. The CDR3 runs to 12 residues. CDR1 LGHNT and CDR2 FRNRAP come from the germline V gene. CDR3 sequence (DNA): TGTGCTAGTGGTTCTTTAGGTAATGAGCAGTTCTTC. Its protein product is CASGSLGNEQFF.

This clonotype was detected ten times or more. This sequence joins TRBV7-2 and TRBJ1-1, with D unresolved. The ends were cut back, 1 base at V and 4 bases at J, with 10 bases in the middle. Germline values: CDR1 SGHTA, CDR2 FQGNSA. This CDR3 contains 14 residues. The CDR3 loop is CASSLGRATTEAFF. CDR3 nucleotide sequence: TGTGCCAGCAGCTTAGGGCGGGCGACCACTGAAGCTTTCTTT. Full variable domain (missing parts from reference TRBV7-2 and TRBJ1-1): GAGVSQSPSNKVTEKGKDVELRCDPISGHTALYWYRQSLGQGLEFLIYFQGNSAPDKSGLPSDRFSAERTGGSVSTLTIQRTQQEDSAVYLCASSLGRATTEAFFGQGTRLTVV.

The gene calls are TRBV2 and TRBJ2-1; the D is unclear. Per germline, CDR1 SNHLY and CDR2 FYNNEI. This CDR3 contains 11 residues. V lost 4 bases to trimming and J lost 8 bases, with 6 bases between them. This CDR3 is CASSGEDEQFF. The CDR3 coding sequence is TGTGCCAGCAGTGGGGAAGATGAGCAGTTCTTC.

This clonotype was counted ten times or more. The V and J genes are TRBV20-1 and TRBJ1-1, with 8 bases aligning to TRBD1. Germline V CDR1 and CDR2: DFQATT, SNEGSKA (reference sequence). The junction had 4 bases not matched to a gene; V was cut back by 3 bases and J by 4 bases. The CDR3 extends over 13 amino acids. CDR3: CSASLRGPTEAFF. CDR3 nucleotides: TGCAGTGCTAGCCTCAGGGGGCCCACTGAAGCTTTCTTT.

This clonotype appeared a few times. This sequence joins TRBV7-2 and TRBJ1-3; D is possibly TRBD1 (6 bases). The CDR3 runs 15 residues. CDR1 is SGHTA, CDR2 FQGNSA, per germline. V was pared by 5 bases and J by 0 bases, with 11 bases between. CDR3 amino acids: CASSRGQSSGNTIYF. DNA of the CDR3: TGTGCCAGCAGCCGCGGACAGAGCTCTGGAAACACCATATATTTT.

Note on this clonotype: The junction departs from germline at one end; a sequencing error may be responsible. The chain employs TRBV6-1 and TRBJ2-2; D uncertain. CDR1 is MNHNS, CDR2 SASEGT, per germline. The CDR3 sequence is 13 residues long. The CDR3 sequence: CASSEWRDGELFF. In DNA form, the CDR3 reads TGCGCCAGCAGTGAGTGGCGTGACGGGGAGCTGTTTTTT.

The CDR3 region has the DNA TGTGCCAGCACCCTGGGGCTCTCCAGGTACGAGCAGTACTTC. Protein: CASTLGLSRYEQYF. The genes are TRBV7-2 and TRBJ2-7, with a tentative D call TRBD1 (5 bases). Germline CDR1 SGHTA, CDR2 FQGNSA. V was trimmed by 7 bases and J by 4 bases, leaving 17 bases between them. CDR3 length: 14 residues.

This clonotype was counted at least ten times. V usage is TRBV7-2 and J usage is TRBJ2-7; a possible D gene is TRBD1 (5 bases). Germline lookup yields CDR1 SGHTA and CDR2 FQGNSA. The CDR3 runs to 14 residues. V was cut by 5 bases and J by 4 bases, with 15 bases left in between. The CDR3 here is CASSLGVGNYEQYF. CDR3 nucleotide sequence: TGTGCCAGCAGCCTAGGGGTGGGCAATTACGAGCAGTACTTC.

V is TRBV7-9 and J is TRBJ2-1, with TRBD2 identical over 8 bases. Germline V gene data show CDR1 as SEHNR and CDR2 as FQNEAQ (reference sequence). The length of the CDR3 is 17 residues. Trimming at V came to 2 bases and at J to 1 base, leaving 7 bases not matched to a gene. The CDR3 region is CASSLRAGERSYNEQFF. For the CDR3, the DNA is TGTGCCAGCAGCTTAAGAGCGGGAGAGCGGTCCTACAATGAGCAGTTCTTC.